Below, 29 T cell receptor beta chains from the same sample are listed, as sequenced in a study of Tregs in tolerant kidney transplant recipients. Assay: immunoSEQ multiplex PCR; the TCRdb copy retains only in-frame clones and omits some. The top ten clones hold nearly 0.6% of a sample with 110,000 or so clones, roughly nine tenths of them seen once. Sequencing used CD4+ T cells from blood. Every receptor here comes from a human donor in good health.

The chain uses TRBV10-1 and TRBJ2-1, with 10 bases fitting TRBD1. The CDR3 is 16 amino acids. Germline values: CDR1 WNHNN, CDR2 SYGVQD (reference sequence). V lost 4 bases, J lost 12 bases, and 15 bases stayed unmatched. CDR3 nucleotide sequence: TGCGCCAGCAGTGGAGGTGGGACAGGGGCCCCCCTGGGGCAGTTCTTC. This gives the protein CASSGGGTGAPLGQFF.

The rearrangement links TRBV25-1 to TRBJ2-6; tentatively, D is TRBD1 or TRBD2 (5 bases each). Trimming removed 2 bases from V and 2 bases from J, with 10 bases in between. CDR3 length: 16 amino acids. Germline CDR1 and CDR2: MGHDK and SYGVNS. The CDR3 spells CASSEGTFAGANVLTF. The CDR3 coding sequence is TGTGCCAGCAGTGAAGGGACCTTTGCTGGGGCCAACGTCCTGACTTTC. The full variable domain, in which reference TRBV25-1 and TRBJ2-6 provide the parts outside the CDR3, is EADIYQTPRYLVIGTGKKITLECSQTMGHDKMYWYQQDPGMELHLIHYSYGVNSTEKGDLSSESTVSRIRTEHFPLTLESARPSHTSQYLCASSEGTFAGANVLTFGAGSRLTVL.

The genes are TRBV2 and TRBJ2-3, with D tentatively TRBD1 (6 bases). There are 14 residues in the CDR3. Germline loops: CDR1 SNHLY, CDR2 FYNNEI. The V and J ends lost 6 bases and 3 bases respectively, with 13 bases between them. For the CDR3, the DNA is TGTGCCAGCAGCCTGGACAGCCAAACAGATACGCAGTATTTT. Its translation is CASSLDSQTDTQYF. Looking up the rest from reference TRBV2 and TRBJ2-3 gives the full variable domain: EPEVTQTPSHQVTQMGQEVILRCVPISNHLYFYWYRQILGQKVEFLVSFYNNEISEKSEIFDDQFSVERPDGSNFTLKIRSTKLEDSAMYFCASSLDSQTDTQYFGPGTRLTVL.

The chain carries TRBV6-1 and TRBJ2-7; D is possibly TRBD1 (6 bases). The CDR3 covers 14 residues. Per germline, CDR1 MNHNS and CDR2 SASEGT. Trimming cost V 7 bases and J 2 bases, with 15 bases left between them. The CDR3 sequence is CASNLWDIPYEQYF. CDR3 in DNA: TGTGCCAGCAACCTTTGGGACATCCCCTACGAGCAGTACTTC.

Only one count was recorded for this clone. The rearrangement joins TRBV5-1 to TRBJ2-5; 9 positions agree with TRBD1. CDR1 and CDR2 from the germline V gene are SGHRS and YFSETQ. CDR3 size: 14 residues. V lost 7 bases, J lost 1 base, and 5 bases stayed unmatched. The CDR3 region is CASGSTGGQETQYF. CDR3 sequence (DNA): TGCGCCAGCGGTTCGACAGGGGGCCAAGAGACCCAGTACTTC.

V and J are TRBV7-2 and TRBJ2-7; D call uncertain. Germline lookup yields CDR1 SGHTA and CDR2 FQGNSA. Trimming pared 6 bases from V and 0 bases from J, leaving 15 bases between. This CDR3 is 15 amino acids long. The CDR3 bases are TGTGCCAGCAGTCCCGACGGACGAAGCTCCTACGAGCAGTACTTC. Amino acid sequence: CASSPDGRSSYEQYF.

The chain uses TRBV6-1 and TRBJ2-7; D may be TRBD2 (6 bases). This CDR3 comprises 13 residues. Germline lookup yields CDR1 MNHNS and CDR2 SASEGT. With 7 bases removed from V and 6 bases from J, the gap between germline ends came to 16 bases. CDR3 sequence: CASKEGRVGEQYF. The CDR3 DNA sequence: TGTGCCAGCAAGGAGGGCAGGGTGGGCGAGCAGTACTTC.

This clone has more than one count but fewer than ten. The CDR3 protein is CASSLSAGAGTQYF. CDR3 nucleotides: TGCGCCAGCAGCTTATCTGCAGGAGCGGGGACCCAGTACTTC. The gene calls are TRBV5-1 and TRBJ2-5; TRBD2 is a possible D gene (6 bases). Looked up from germline, CDR1 is SGHRS and CDR2 is YFSETQ. V lost 2 bases to trimming and J lost 7 bases, with 15 bases between them. The CDR3 has 14 residues.

In regard to this clone: One junction end does not reproduce the germline sequence, and a read error may be involved. This chain uses TRBV9 with TRBJ2-7, with 9 bases that match TRBD2. Looked up from germline, CDR1 is SGDLS and CDR2 is YYNGEE. This CDR3 is built from 15 residues. The CDR3 DNA reads TGTGCCAGCAGCGTAAGTAGCGGGGGCCTAGGGGAGCAGCACTTC. The encoded protein is CASSVSSGGLGEQHF.

The V call is TRBV6-5, the J call TRBJ1-2; D ambiguous. Looked up from germline, CDR1 is MNHEY and CDR2 is SVGAGI. V lost 2 bases, J lost 6 bases, and 4 bases lay in between. The CDR3 sequence is 11 residues long. In nucleotides, the CDR3 is TGTGCCAGCAGTTACGGGCATGGCTACACCTTC. Translated, it gives CASSYGHGYTF.

The chain combines TRBV2 with TRBJ2-3; no reliable D call. The germline CDR1 and CDR2 sequences are SNHLY and FYNNEI. V lost 2 bases, J lost 4 bases, and 4 bases lay in between. This CDR3 is built from 12 residues. The CDR3 nucleotides are TGTGCCAGCAGTGAAAACGCAGATACGCAGTATTTT. Encoded protein: CASSENADTQYF.

The chain uses TRBV5-8 and TRBJ2-7, with D possibly TRBD2 on 6 matching bases. CDR3 size: 14 residues. Germline loops: CDR1 SGHTS, CDR2 YDEGEE. Trimming stripped 0 bases from V and 7 bases from J, with 14 bases between. CDR3 in DNA: TGTGCCAGCAGCTTGGTGGCGGGACGGCTTGAGCAGTACTTC. This sequence encodes CASSLVAGRLEQYF.

The chain employs TRBV5-1 and TRBJ1-6; maybe TRBD1 (6 bases). Trimming left V 0 bases short and J 9 bases short, with 10 bases between. CDR1 and CDR2 (germline): SGHRS, YFSETQ. This CDR3 is 14 amino acids long. The CDR3 reads CASSLEGVGSPLHF. CDR3 in DNA: TGCGCCAGCAGCTTGGAGGGGGTTGGTTCACCCCTCCACTTT.

This clone was recorded only once. The V and J genes are TRBV11-2 and TRBJ2-5; D gene uncertain. V shed 2 bases and J shed 5 bases, with 18 bases lying between them. The CDR3 contains 16 residues. Per the germline V gene, CDR1 is SGHAT and CDR2 is FQNNGV. The CDR3 protein is CASSLRRTIGRETQYF. The CDR3 DNA follows: TGTGCCAGCAGCTTAAGAAGGACGATCGGCAGGGAGACCCAGTACTTC.

This chain joins TRBV7-9 and TRBJ1-5; weak D call: TRBD1 (6 bases). Germline V lookup: CDR1 SEHNR, CDR2 FQNEAQ (reference sequence). CDR3 length equals 15 residues. The V end lost 5 bases, the J end lost 6 bases, and 17 bases lay between the germline ends. CDR3 in amino acids: CASSPGTTYSQPQHF. CDR3 DNA: TGTGCCAGCAGCCCCGGGACAACCTACTCTCAGCCCCAGCATTTT.

The chain combines TRBV15 with TRBJ1-2, with D uncertain. The CDR3 consists of 15 residues. V was clipped by 4 bases and J by 4 bases, with 16 bases between them. Germline assignment: CDR1 LNHNV and CDR2 YYDKDF (reference sequence). In DNA, the CDR3 is TGTGCCACCAGCACAATCTCCAGGAGTCTCTATGGCTACACCTTC. As protein: CATSTISRSLYGYTF.

This chain connects TRBV6-5 to TRBJ2-7; D is unclear. Deletions cut 6 bases from V and 0 bases from J, with 15 bases between. The germline gives CDR1 MNHEY, CDR2 SVGAGI. The CDR3 extends over 15 amino acids. The CDR3 protein is CASSPRVTSSYEQYF. The CDR3 region has the DNA TGTGCCAGCAGCCCACGGGTTACCAGCTCCTACGAGCAGTACTTC.

The V call is TRBV2, the J call TRBJ2-5; TRBD1 might be the D (6 bases). This CDR3 has 12 residues. The ends were cut back, 6 bases at V and 5 bases at J, with 10 bases in the middle. Looked up from germline, CDR1 is SNHLY and CDR2 is FYNNEI. The CDR3 DNA reads as TGTGCCAGCAGCGTGAGGGGGGAGACCCAGTACTTC. It specifies CASSVRGETQYF.

The chain links TRBV11-1 to TRBJ2-2; TRBD2 aligns across 8 bases. Trimming took 3 bases from V and 5 from J; bases not matched to a gene: 8. There are 16 residues in the CDR3. Germline CDR1 is SGHAT and CDR2 is FQDESV (reference sequence). The CDR3: CASSFSGSTSTGELFF. CDR3 sequence (DNA): TGTGCCAGCAGCTTCAGCGGGAGCACTTCAACCGGGGAGCTGTTTTTT. The full variable domain, with the rest looked up from reference TRBV11-1 and TRBJ2-2, is EAEVAQSPRYKITEKSQAVAFWCDPISGHATLYWYRQILGQGPELLVQFQDESVVDDSQLPKDRFSAERLKGVDSTLKIQPAELGDSAMYLCASSFSGSTSTGELFFGEGSRLTVL.

The table lists this clone with a few counts. The V gene is TRBV30, the J gene TRBJ2-2; no reliable D call. Germline CDR1 reads GTSNPN; CDR2 reads SVGIG (reference sequence). The V gene lost 5 bases and the J gene lost 5 bases, with 15 bases spanning the gap. CDR3 length: 14 residues. CDR3 residues: CAWFEWARTGELFF. In DNA form, the CDR3 reads TGTGCCTGGTTTGAGTGGGCCCGAACCGGGGAGCTGTTTTTT.

V usage is TRBV7-8 and J usage is TRBJ2-2, with no clear D. The CDR3 contains 15 residues. Germline V gene data show CDR1 as SGHVS and CDR2 as FQNEAQ. V gave up 3 bases and J gave up 3 bases, with 11 bases separating them. The CDR3 region has the DNA TGTGCCAGCAGCTTCACCCTTGAGGACACCGGGGAGCTGTTTTTT. Protein: CASSFTLEDTGELFF.

The chain joins TRBV7-9 to TRBJ2-5; no firm D call. The V gene's germline CDR1 is SEHNR and CDR2 FQNEAQ (reference sequence). The CDR3 totals 14 residues. The germline V and J ends were trimmed by 1 base and 4 bases, with 10 bases remaining between them. CDR3 nucleotides: TGTGCCAGCAGCTTAGGGGCGGCCCCAGAGACCCAGTACTTC. This translates into CASSLGAAPETQYF.

The chain joins TRBV5-4 to TRBJ2-1; the match to TRBD2 covers 7 bases. This CDR3 comprises 14 residues. The V segment lost 5 bases and the J segment 4 bases; nucleotides outside the gene matches: 6. The germline gives CDR1 SGHNT, CDR2 YYREEE (reference sequence). The CDR3, as DNA: TGTGCCAGCAGTTTCAGCGGGGCTTACAATGAGCAGTTCTTC. Its translation: CASSFSGAYNEQFF. Filled out from reference TRBV5-4 and TRBJ2-1, the complete variable domain reads ETGVTQSPTHLIKTRGQQVTLRCSSQSGHNTVSWYQQALGQGPQFIFQYYREEENGRGNFPPRFSGLQFPNYSSELNVNALELDDSALYLCASSFSGAYNEQFFGPGTRLTVL.

This clone has only a few counts. Germline is not matched at one junction end, which may reflect a read error. The J gene is TRBJ2-7, the V gene TRBV6-1; the D is unclear. The CDR3 spans 12 residues. Germline V gives CDR1 MNHNS, CDR2 SASEGT. CDR3 region: CASCEVGYEQYF. The CDR3 DNA sequence: TGTGCCAGCTGTGAAGTGGGCTACGAGCAGTACTTC.

The J gene is TRBJ2-7, the V gene TRBV20-1; D gene unclear. This CDR3 comprises 11 residues. The V gene's germline CDR1 is DFQATT and CDR2 SNEGSKA (reference sequence). Trimming stripped 6 bases from V and 10 bases from J, with 16 bases between. For the CDR3, the DNA is TGCAGTGCCTCTATCGGAAAGGACCAGTACTTC. It specifies CSASIGKDQYF.

This chain links TRBV5-1 with TRBJ2-1, with unresolved D. V lost 8 bases, J lost 5 bases, and 17 bases lay in between. Germline V CDR1 and CDR2: SGHRS, YFSETQ. The CDR3 totals 14 residues. DNA of the CDR3: TGCGCCAGTCGCCCCTTAGGGCCTGACAATGAGCAGTTCTTC. Residues: CASRPLGPDNEQFF. The entire variable domain, with the rest obtained from reference TRBV5-1 and TRBJ2-1, is as follows: KAGVTQTPRYLIKTRGQQVTLSCSPISGHRSVSWYQQTPGQGLQFLFEYFSETQRNKGNFPGRFSGRQFSNSRSEMNVSTLELGDSALYLCASRPLGPDNEQFFGPGTRLTVL.

CDR3 coding DNA: TGTGCCAGCAGCCCACGGGGAGTACATGGCTACACCTTC. Its protein product is CASSPRGVHGYTF. The chain uses TRBV4-2 and TRBJ1-2; D gene unclear. The V end lost 4 bases, the J end lost 6 bases, and 12 bases lay between the germline ends. CDR3 size: 13 residues. Germline CDR1 is LGHNA and CDR2 is YNFKEQ.

This chain links TRBV2 with TRBJ2-2; the match to TRBD1 covers 7 bases. J gave up 4 bases and V 6 bases, and 11 bases lay outside the gene matches. Germline V gene lookup returns CDR1 SNHLY and CDR2 FYNNEI. The CDR3 is made up of 16 amino acids. CDR3 region: CASSNTGAAFTGELFF. CDR3 DNA: TGTGCCAGCAGCAACACAGGGGCCGCATTCACCGGGGAGCTGTTTTTT.

The chain recombines TRBV30 with TRBJ2-5; D possibly matches TRBD1 or TRBD2 (5 bases each). The CDR3 totals 14 residues. Germline assignment: CDR1 GTSNPN and CDR2 SVGIG (reference sequence). V was trimmed by 2 bases and J by 5 bases, leaving 15 bases between them. CDR3 region: CAWSRGRAEETQYF. CDR3 DNA: TGTGCCTGGAGTAGGGGACGAGCGGAGGAGACCCAGTACTTC.